The clone carrying this T cell receptor (beta chain) was detected ten times or more. Its antigen is unidentified. PBMCs were collected from an approximately 10 ml volume of fresh peripheral blood. The sample belongs to a study of T cells in Graves' hyperthyroidism and ophthalmopathy. Study findings and constraints: By a 13 V-J model, ophthalmopathy was set apart from stable hyperthyroidism. Most clonotypes that expanded in the thyroid above 0.001 also showed up in blood.

Using RNA transcripts as the source, TCR beta CDR3 regions were amplified. HTBI primers were the set used in a first-round RT-PCR of the TCR CDR3. TCRdb recomputed calls from the multiplex PCR reads with MiXCR, one row per CDR3 protein. The sample holds around 400,000 distinct CDR3 sequences, approximately 13% seen once. With 5 bases removed from V and 4 bases from J, the gap between germline ends came to 17 bases. CDR3 length: 15 residues. Looked up from germline, CDR1 is SGHTA and CDR2 is FQGNSA. This sequence was found in a woman aged 18 to 35 with Graves' hyperthyroidism. Material for sequencing was blood. The genes are TRBV7-2 and TRBJ1-2; D is possibly TRBD1 (5 bases). CDR3 coding DNA: TGTGCCAGCAGCACCCAACAGGTTTCCCTCTATGGCTACACCTTC. This encodes CASSTQQVSLYGYTF.